Below are 20 T cell receptor beta chains sequenced from a single sample in a study of T cell responses to AZD1222 COVID-19 vaccine. Produced via immunoSEQ multiplex PCR; TCRdb's table is partial and in-frame only. The repertoire holds more than 95,000 clones, more than 80% seen once, with around 1.5% in the top ten. Specimen: peripheral blood, collected on day 0 of AZD1222 vaccination. The receptors derive from an adult in good health.

In nucleotides, the CDR3 is TGTGCCAGCAGCTTGGCGGGGCACTCCTACGAGCAGTACTTC. As protein: CASSLAGHSYEQYF. The V gene is TRBV11-2, the J gene TRBJ2-7; D possibly corresponds to TRBD2 (6 bases). Between the trimmed V and J ends, which lost 3 bases and 0 bases, there was a span of 9 bases. This CDR3 is 14 amino acids long. Germline CDR1 SGHAT, CDR2 FQNNGV.

The chain couples TRBV3-1 (or the pseudogene TRBV3-2) to TRBJ2-3, with D perhaps matching TRBD1 (6 bases). V lost 1 base, J lost 3 bases, and 14 bases lay in between. The CDR3 length is 16 residues. CDR1 LGHDT and CDR2 YNNKEL come from the germline V gene (reference sequence). As DNA, the CDR3 is TGTGCCAGCAGCCAAGGGAGAACAGGGATAACAGATACGCAGTATTTT. Protein sequence: CASSQGRTGITDTQYF.

CDR3 sequence (DNA): TGTGCCACCAGCCCCCGTACCGGCGCTAATCAGCCCCAGCATTTT. Encoded protein: CATSPRTGANQPQHF. V is TRBV15 and J is TRBJ1-5, with D unresolved. The CDR3 loop spans 15 amino acids. Trimming took off 5 bases at V and 4 bases at J, with 15 bases between the two ends. Per germline, CDR1 LNHNV and CDR2 YYDKDF (reference sequence). The full variable domain, with the rest looked up from reference TRBV15 and TRBJ1-5, is DAMVIQNPRYQVTQFGKPVTLSCSQTLNHNVMYWYQQKSSQAPKLLFHYYDKDFNNEADTPDNFQSRRPNTSFCFLDIRSPGLGDTAMYLCATSPRTGANQPQHFGDGTRLSIL.

The gene calls are TRBV4-1 and TRBJ2-3, with 7 bases that match TRBD2. The V segment lost 1 base and the J segment 4 bases; nucleotides outside the gene matches: 11. This CDR3 spans 17 amino acids. The germline CDR1 and CDR2 sequences are MGHRA and YSYEKL. CDR3 in DNA: TGCGCCAGCAGCCAAGGAAGTCGAGGGAGGGCCGCAGATACGCAGTATTTT. Its translation: CASSQGSRGRAADTQYF.

This sequence joins TRBV25-1 and TRBJ1-1; unclear D gene. The CDR3 totals 14 residues. Trimming pared 8 bases from V and 2 bases from J, leaving 15 bases between. CDR1 is MGHDK and CDR2 is SYGVNS in the germline V gene. CDR3 residues: CASLLADGNTEAFF. In nucleotides, the CDR3 is TGTGCCAGCCTCCTGGCGGATGGTAACACTGAAGCTTTCTTT.

V and J are TRBV10-2 and TRBJ2-2; D is possibly TRBD2 (5 bases). The ends were cut back, 3 bases at V and 2 bases at J, with 16 bases in the middle. This CDR3 region has 17 residues. Germline lookup yields CDR1 WSHSY and CDR2 SAAADI. CDR3 nucleotide sequence: TGCGCCAGCAGTGATTTCGAGAGCGGCCTTAACACCGGGGAGCTGTTTTTT. It codes for CASSDFESGLNTGELFF.

The chain employs TRBV7-3 and TRBJ2-3, with D perhaps TRBD2 (5 bases). The ends were cut back, 0 bases at V and 2 bases at J, with 12 bases in the middle. This CDR3 spans 16 amino acids. From germline, CDR1 is SGHTA and CDR2 FQGTGA. In nucleotides, the CDR3 is TGTGCCAGCAGCTTAACGGGAGCCGCCCACACAGATACGCAGTATTTT. It yields the protein CASSLTGAAHTDTQYF.

The chain uses TRBV4-3 and TRBJ2-1, with D unresolved. Germline CDR1 LGHNA, CDR2 YSLEER. Trimming took off 3 bases at V and 8 bases at J, with 8 bases between the two ends. The CDR3 loop spans 12 amino acids. CDR3 protein: CASSQAGYEQFF. The CDR3 DNA follows: TGCGCCAGCAGCCAGGCAGGATATGAGCAGTTCTTC.

This clone was detected only once. This chain joins TRBV6-5 and TRBJ2-7; 7 positions match TRBD1. V was pared by 0 bases and J by 3 bases, with 8 bases of the junction left unmatched. Germline V gene lookup returns CDR1 MNHEY and CDR2 SVGAGI. The CDR3 length is 16 residues. The CDR3 region is CASSYSTRTGHYEQYF. Here the CDR3 DNA reads TGTGCCAGCAGTTACTCGACGAGGACAGGACACTACGAGCAGTACTTC.

The table lists this clone with a count of one. This rearrangement joins TRBV19 to TRBJ2-7; the match to TRBD2 covers 9 bases. Germline V gives CDR1 LNHDA, CDR2 SQIVND (reference sequence). This CDR3 is 14 amino acids long. The V gene end was trimmed by 5 bases and the J gene end by 7 bases; junction bases not matched to a gene: 9. CDR3: CASSGIAGAREQYF. CDR3 DNA: TGTGCCAGTAGTGGGATAGCGGGAGCGCGGGAGCAGTACTTC.

In this sample, this clone turned up a few times. V usage is TRBV6-5 and J usage is TRBJ1-1; maybe TRBD1 (5 bases). Germline V CDR1 and CDR2: MNHEY, SVGAGI. The CDR3 is made up of 15 amino acids. Deletions cut 1 base from V and 0 bases from J, with 9 bases between. DNA for the CDR3: TGTGCCAGCAGTTACTTTTCAGGGTTGAACACTGAAGCTTTCTTT. Protein sequence: CASSYFSGLNTEAFF.

This clone was observed a few times. The chain carries TRBV5-1 and TRBJ2-1, with 13 bases matching TRBD2. Germline trimming cut 4 bases from V and 6 bases from J; bases unmatched to any gene: 13. Germline loops: CDR1 SGHRS, CDR2 YFSETQ. The CDR3 has 18 amino acids. In DNA, the CDR3 is TGCGCCAGCAGCCCGGGACTAGCGGGGTCGATAAACTTCAATGAGCAGTTCTTC. This gives the protein CASSPGLAGSINFNEQFF.

This sequence joins TRBV5-1 and TRBJ2-7; 7 nucleotides align to TRBD2. J lost 3 bases, V lost 1 base, and 1 base had no gene match. Germline V gene sequence: CDR1 SGHRS, CDR2 YFSETQ. The CDR3 is 13 residues long. CDR3 DNA sequence: TGCGCCAGCAGCTTGACTAGCGTCTACGAGCAGTACTTC. This codes for CASSLTSVYEQYF. The variable domain in full, with the rest retrieved from reference TRBV5-1 and TRBJ2-7, is KAGVTQTPRYLIKTRGQQVTLSCSPISGHRSVSWYQQTPGQGLQFLFEYFSETQRNKGNFPGRFSGRQFSNSRSEMNVSTLELGDSALYLCASSLTSVYEQYFGPGTRLTVT.

This chain links TRBV28 with TRBJ1-4; D unresolved. V gave up 4 bases and J gave up 3 bases, with 21 bases separating them. CDR1 MDHEN and CDR2 SYDVKM come from the germline V gene. There are 18 residues in the CDR3. CDR3 nucleotides: TGTGCCAGCAGTTCCCCCGATCCCGCGGCTAGTCCTAATGAAAAACTGTTTTTT. It codes for CASSSPDPAASPNEKLFF.

The chain employs TRBV7-2 and TRBJ2-2; D might be TRBD1 or TRBD2, each matching 5 bases. This CDR3 contains 15 residues. In germline, CDR1 is SGHTA, CDR2 FQGNSA. V lost 2 bases and J 2 bases, leaving 9 bases between the germline ends. The CDR3 DNA reads TGTGCCAGCAGCTTACCGGGGCGTAACACCGGGGAGCTGTTTTTT. Its protein is CASSLPGRNTGELFF.

The genes are TRBV27 and TRBJ2-1; D might be TRBD1 or TRBD2, each matching 6 bases. Germline CDR1 MNHEY, CDR2 SMNVEV (reference sequence). The CDR3 extends over 16 amino acids. V was cut by 0 bases and J by 4 bases, with 13 bases left in between. CDR3 amino acids: CASSLSTGAPYNEQFF. CDR3 bases: TGTGCCAGCAGTTTATCTACGGGGGCACCATACAATGAGCAGTTCTTC.

The chain uses TRBV11-2 and TRBJ2-1; 8 nucleotides align to TRBD1. From germline, CDR1 is SGHAT and CDR2 FQNNGV. The V gene end was trimmed by 4 bases and the J gene end by 8 bases; junction bases not matched to a gene: 10. This CDR3 contains 15 residues. The CDR3 DNA is TGTGCCAGCAGCTCGACAGGGGCATATTTTTATGAGCAGTTCTTC. Translation gives CASSSTGAYFYEQFF.

The chain uses TRBV11-3 and TRBJ2-2, with TRBD2 matching 10 bases. The V segment lost 5 bases and the J segment 2 bases; nucleotides outside the gene matches: 8. Germline lookup yields CDR1 SGHNT and CDR2 YENEEA. The CDR3 consists of 17 residues. CDR3 coding DNA: TGTGCCAGCAGCCCAATGGGACTAGCGAGAAACACCGGGGAGCTGTTTTTT. Encoded protein: CASSPMGLARNTGELFF.

V and J are TRBV6-5 and TRBJ1-6; D ambiguous. Per germline, CDR1 MNHEY and CDR2 SVGAGI. The CDR3 is made up of 15 amino acids. Trimming took off 5 bases at V and 6 bases at J, with 14 bases between the two ends. For the CDR3, the DNA is TGTGCCAGCAGTAGGGAGGGATTGGGTAATTCACCCCTCCACTTT. Translated, it gives CASSREGLGNSPLHF.

Concerning this clone: A junction end diverges from the germline sequence, so it may reflect a read error. The V and J genes are TRBV19 and TRBJ2-3; no clear D. Germline V gives CDR1 LNHDA, CDR2 SQIVND (reference sequence). CDR3 size: 15 residues. The CDR3 region has the DNA TGTGCCAGTAGTTTAGACTCGATTTTCACAGATACGCAGTATTTT. This gives the protein CASSLDSIFTDTQYF.